This T cell receptor beta chain was sequenced in a study of T cells after yellow fever vaccination. Study results and limitations: Weaker overall was a secondary response that nonetheless peaked faster, on day 5 versus 15.

Note on this clonotype: Its antigen is not known.

Via MiXCR, TCRdb re-called the 5' RACE reads, giving one row per CDR3 protein. This sample has around 250,000 distinct CDR3 sequences, with around 4.9% found just once. This CDR3 has 15 amino acids. V lost 2 bases, J lost 6 bases, and 7 bases stayed unmatched. The sequence was collected from a man between 18 and 29 years old who received the YFV17D yellow fever vaccine. The chain joins TRBV12-3 or TRBV12-4 to TRBJ1-2, with 9 bases matching TRBD1. Sequenced here: CD4+ T cells sorted from PBMCs, sampled on the day of the yellow fever booster vaccination. The CDR3: CASSLWGGTGNGYTF. DNA for the CDR3: TGTGCCAGCAGTTTATGGGGCGGGACAGGGAATGGCTACACCTTC.